Listed below are T cell receptor beta chains from one sample, sequenced in a study of T cell repertoires in cytomegalovirus infection. TCRdb re-called the reads through MiXCR, storing one row per CDR3 protein. Here the sample spans 45,000 to 55,000 distinct CDR3 sequences, 20% to 25% being singletons. These TCRs are of unknown antigen specificity. The source was CD8+ T cells from cultured PBMCs, collected from culture after CMV antigen stimulation. The receptors here all came from a human donor in good health (CMV status not recorded). Some clones in this sample may be carry-over from other donors' samples. Each CDR3 is given with its conserved first and last residue.

v_gene	j_gene	CDR3aa
TRBV7-6	TRBJ2-7	CASSPGHLAGSYEQYF
TRBV7-2	TRBJ2-7	CASSLGLANYEQYF
TRBV7-2	TRBJ2-5	CASSLDGGAQETQYF
TRBV7-2	TRBJ2-7	CASSLGVGQGYYEQYF
TRBV12-3/TRBV12-4	TRBJ1-6	CASSEETGVAYNSPLHF
TRBV5-1	TRBJ2-2	CASTQARVQGELFF
TRBV2	TRBJ1-3	CASTPADRSPGNTIYF
TRBV6-5	TRBJ2-1	CASRSPEDYPYNEQFF
TRBV5-6	TRBJ1-2	CASSRWDETYGYTF
TRBV7-6	TRBJ1-4	CASSLPPTGSDEKLFF
TRBV7-9	TRBJ2-5	CASSLGQGVETQYF
TRBV7-9	TRBJ2-1	CASSGTSGSSYNEQFF
TRBV27	TRBJ2-7	CANKTTDRGDYEQYF
TRBV20-1	TRBJ2-7	CSAVPRDTYEQYF
TRBV6-6	TRBJ1-1	CASSYSPPGQGLGEAFF
TRBV20-1	TRBJ2-1	CSARLARSYNEQFF
TRBV4-3	TRBJ2-7	CASSQDLGREQYF
TRBV7-2	TRBJ2-7	CASSAWDRGWGYEQYF
TRBV12-3/TRBV12-4	TRBJ2-7	CASSLGTGRNYEQYF
TRBV28	TRBJ1-2	CASLRTEVDYGYTF
TRBV27	TRBJ1-6	CASKTGTYNSPLHF
TRBV6-5	TRBJ2-3	CASSYVAGSTDTQYF
TRBV6-2/TRBV6-3	TRBJ2-1	CASSYLFNEQFF
TRBV5-4	TRBJ2-2	CASSLVGGTGELFF
TRBV20-1	TRBJ2-1	CSATSRGGLYNEQFF
TRBV15	TRBJ2-2	CATSRAQSSTGELFF
TRBV7-9	TRBJ2-1	CASSTWEIQAEGGNEQFF
TRBV12-3/TRBV12-4	TRBJ2-1	CASRQGSGEQFF
TRBV24-1	TRBJ2-6	CATSDTGSGANVLTF
TRBV6-2/TRBV6-3	TRBJ1-1	CASSYSIVGQEVGRGPNTEAFF
TRBV7-9	TRBJ2-3	CASILAATGASSYDTQYF
TRBV4-2	TRBJ1-1	CASSQVTGLTEAFF
TRBV4-1	TRBJ1-2	CASSQDRPLDGYTF
TRBV6-5	TRBJ1-2	CASGLRGNGYTF
TRBV7-2	TRBJ1-5	CASSLGGDRRNQPQHF
TRBV7-9	TRBJ2-1	CASSLPTGFGDNEQFF
TRBV20-1	TRBJ2-1	CSASAREYNEQFF
TRBV7-9	TRBJ2-5	CASSADRSQETQYF
TRBV7-2	TRBJ1-2	CASSSGVRGRVGYGYTF
TRBV5-1	TRBJ2-1	CASSLEAGSLINEQFF
TRBV4-1	TRBJ2-2	CASSQERALTGELFF
TRBV6-5	TRBJ2-1	CASKAAGYSYNEQFF
TRBV12-3/TRBV12-4	TRBJ2-4	CASSYTSSKNIQYF
TRBV25-1	TRBJ2-5	CASSPRHLQETQYF
TRBV4-1	TRBJ2-1	CASSRREEENEQFF
TRBV7-3	TRBJ2-1	CASSSQGQGVHEQFF
TRBV19	TRBJ2-7	CASKKGSSGSPRSYEQYF
TRBV15	TRBJ2-1	CATRPSGSLTTNEQFF
TRBV7-8	TRBJ2-3	CASSHLRGTEGGMADTQYF
TRBV12-3/TRBV12-4	TRBJ1-2	CASSLDRLANYGYTF
TRBV7-6	TRBJ2-7	CASSLKPGQTDLREIEQYF
TRBV27	TRBJ2-7	CASRNARKQYF
TRBV7-6	TRBJ2-7	CASTSRDSYEQYF
TRBV15	TRBJ1-5	CATSRDSDNQPQHF
TRBV2	TRBJ1-2	CASSEGLVANYGYTF
TRBV15	TRBJ1-1	CATSRRRGTEAFF
TRBV7-6	TRBJ2-3	CASSTRGADTQYF
TRBV7-2	TRBJ2-1	CASSPTLATSHNEQFF
TRBV4-1	TRBJ1-2	CASSLGPNGYTF
TRBV3-1	TRBJ2-5	CASSPVKGAELVYVYF